What follows describes a single T cell receptor beta chain. This entry comes from a study of blood T cell repertoires in COVID-19. The CDR3 is made up of 14 amino acids. In germline, CDR1 is ENHRY, CDR2 SYGVKD. V lost 4 bases to trimming and J lost 0 bases, with 9 bases between them. Some clones are missing from TCRdb's copy, which holds only in-frame ones; the method was immunoSEQ multiplex PCR. The table lists approximately 220,000 clones, over 80% of them singletons, with 1.2% in the top ten. Adults between roughly 18 and 89 years of age took part from 20 to 25 US areas. Cohort assignment relied on participant-reported clinical history. The recovered donors of Cohort 3 showed two negative PCRs, clearance, or symptom resolution.

This TCR was recovered from a man aged 25 to 45 who had recovered from COVID-19. Sequencing was carried out using PBMCs or T cells enriched from blood (not recorded which). The chain has TRBV10-3 and TRBJ1-1; possible D gene TRBD1, 5 bases. The chain's CDR3 is CAISATEMNTEAFF. CDR3 coding DNA: TGTGCCATCAGTGCGACAGAGATGAACACTGAAGCTTTCTTT.